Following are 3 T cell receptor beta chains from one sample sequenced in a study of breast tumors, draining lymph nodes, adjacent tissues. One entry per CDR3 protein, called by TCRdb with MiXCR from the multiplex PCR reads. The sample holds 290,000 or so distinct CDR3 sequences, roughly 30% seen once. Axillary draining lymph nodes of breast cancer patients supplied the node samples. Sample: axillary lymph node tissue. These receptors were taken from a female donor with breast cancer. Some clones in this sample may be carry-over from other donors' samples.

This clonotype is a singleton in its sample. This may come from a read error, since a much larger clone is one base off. The CDR3, as DNA: TGTGCCAGCAGCTTAGGTATCCTAGCTGATTACGAGCAGTACTTC. Protein product: CASSLGILADYEQYF. The chain links TRBV11-2 to TRBJ2-7; a possible D gene is TRBD2 (5 bases). The V end was cut by 1 base, the J end by 4 bases, with 14 bases between. The germline gives CDR1 SGHAT, CDR2 FQNNGV. The CDR3 extends over 15 amino acids.

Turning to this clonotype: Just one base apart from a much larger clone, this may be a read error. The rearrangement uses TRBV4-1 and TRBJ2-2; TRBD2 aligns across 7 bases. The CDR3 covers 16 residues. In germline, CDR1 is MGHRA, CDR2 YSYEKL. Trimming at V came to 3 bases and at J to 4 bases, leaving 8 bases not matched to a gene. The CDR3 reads CASSHISSGSTGELFF. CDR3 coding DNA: TGCGCCAGCAGCCATATCTCTAGCGGTAGCACCGGGGAGCTGTTTTTT.

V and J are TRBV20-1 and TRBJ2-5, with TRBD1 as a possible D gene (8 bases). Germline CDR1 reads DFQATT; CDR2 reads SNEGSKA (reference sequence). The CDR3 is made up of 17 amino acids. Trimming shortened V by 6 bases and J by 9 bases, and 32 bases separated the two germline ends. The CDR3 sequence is CSAEDRVRTRTKSPQYF. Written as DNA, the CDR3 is TGCAGTGCCGAGGACAGGGTAAGGACTAGAACAAAATCGCCCCAGTACTTC.